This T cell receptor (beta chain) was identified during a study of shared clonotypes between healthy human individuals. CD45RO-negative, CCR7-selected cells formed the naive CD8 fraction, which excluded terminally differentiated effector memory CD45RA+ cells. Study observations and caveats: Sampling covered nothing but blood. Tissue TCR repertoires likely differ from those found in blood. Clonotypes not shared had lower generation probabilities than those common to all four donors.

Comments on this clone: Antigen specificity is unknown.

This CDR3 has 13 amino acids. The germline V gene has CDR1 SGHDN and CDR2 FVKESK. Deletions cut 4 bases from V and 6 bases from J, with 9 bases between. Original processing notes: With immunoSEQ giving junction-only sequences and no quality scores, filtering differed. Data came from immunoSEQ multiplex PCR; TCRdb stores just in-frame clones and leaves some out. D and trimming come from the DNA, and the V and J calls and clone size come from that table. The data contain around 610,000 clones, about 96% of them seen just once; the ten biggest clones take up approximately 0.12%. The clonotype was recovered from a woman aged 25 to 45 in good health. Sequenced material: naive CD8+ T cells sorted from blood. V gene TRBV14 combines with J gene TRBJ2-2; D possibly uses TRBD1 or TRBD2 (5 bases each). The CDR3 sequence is CASSPRGPGELFF. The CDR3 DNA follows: TGTGCCAGCAGCCCCCGGGGCCCCGGGGAGCTGTTTTTT.